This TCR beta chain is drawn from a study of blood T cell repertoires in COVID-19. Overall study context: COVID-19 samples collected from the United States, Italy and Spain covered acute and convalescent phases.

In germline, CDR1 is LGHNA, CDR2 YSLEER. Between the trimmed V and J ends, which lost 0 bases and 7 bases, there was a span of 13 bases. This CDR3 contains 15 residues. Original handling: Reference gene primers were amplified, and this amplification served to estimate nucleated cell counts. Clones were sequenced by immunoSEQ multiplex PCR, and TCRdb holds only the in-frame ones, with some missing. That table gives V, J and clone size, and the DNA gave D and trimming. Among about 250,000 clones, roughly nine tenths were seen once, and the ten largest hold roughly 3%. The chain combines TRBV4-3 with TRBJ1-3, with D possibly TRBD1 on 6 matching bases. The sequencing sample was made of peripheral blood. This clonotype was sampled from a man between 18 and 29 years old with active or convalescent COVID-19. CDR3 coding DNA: TGCGCCAGCAGCCAAGAACAGGTCCAGGGGAACACCATATATTTT. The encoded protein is CASSQEQVQGNTIYF.